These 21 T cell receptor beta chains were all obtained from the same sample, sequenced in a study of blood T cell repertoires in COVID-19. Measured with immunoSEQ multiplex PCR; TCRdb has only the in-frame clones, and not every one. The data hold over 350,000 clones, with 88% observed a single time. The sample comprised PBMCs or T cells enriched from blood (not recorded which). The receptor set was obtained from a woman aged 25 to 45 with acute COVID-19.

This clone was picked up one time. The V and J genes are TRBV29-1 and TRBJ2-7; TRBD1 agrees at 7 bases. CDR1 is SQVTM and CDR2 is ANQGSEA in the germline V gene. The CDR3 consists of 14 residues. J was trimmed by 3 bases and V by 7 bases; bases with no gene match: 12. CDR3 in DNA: TGCAGCGCCCTCCCGGGACAGAGATACTACGAGCAGTACTTC. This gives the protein CSALPGQRYYEQYF.

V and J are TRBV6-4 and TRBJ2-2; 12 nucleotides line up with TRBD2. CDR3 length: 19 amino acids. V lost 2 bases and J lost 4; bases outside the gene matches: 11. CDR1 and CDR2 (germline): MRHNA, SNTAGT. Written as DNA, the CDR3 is TGTGCCAGCAGTGACATTTGCGCTAGCGGGGGGGCAATCACCGGGGAGCTGTTTTTT. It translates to CASSDICASGGAITGELFF.

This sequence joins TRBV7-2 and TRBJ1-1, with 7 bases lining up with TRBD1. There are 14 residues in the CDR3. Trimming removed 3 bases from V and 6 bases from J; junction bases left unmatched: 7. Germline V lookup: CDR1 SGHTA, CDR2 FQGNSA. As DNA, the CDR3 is TGTGCCAGCAGCTTGATGGGACAGACGTCTGAAGCTTTCTTT. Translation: CASSLMGQTSEAFF.

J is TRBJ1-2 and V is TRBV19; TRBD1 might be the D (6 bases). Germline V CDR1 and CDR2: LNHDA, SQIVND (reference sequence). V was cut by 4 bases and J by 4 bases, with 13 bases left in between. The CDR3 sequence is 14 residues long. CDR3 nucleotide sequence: TGTGCCAGTAGTACCCTGGACAGCGTCTATGGCTACACCTTC. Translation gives CASSTLDSVYGYTF.

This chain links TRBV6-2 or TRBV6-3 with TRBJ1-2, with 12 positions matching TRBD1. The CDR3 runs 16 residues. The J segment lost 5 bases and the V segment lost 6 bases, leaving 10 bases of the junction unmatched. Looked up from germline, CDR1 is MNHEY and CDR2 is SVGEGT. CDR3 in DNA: TGTGCCAGCAGCGATCCGGGACAGGGGGCCTTTTATGGCTACACCTTC. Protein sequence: CASSDPGQGAFYGYTF.

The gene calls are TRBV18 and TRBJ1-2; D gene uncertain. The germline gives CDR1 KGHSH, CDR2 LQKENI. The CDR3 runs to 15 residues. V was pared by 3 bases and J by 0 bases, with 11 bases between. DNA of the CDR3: TGTGCCAGCTCACCGATGAAGCTTCCTAACTATGGCTACACCTTC. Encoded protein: CASSPMKLPNYGYTF. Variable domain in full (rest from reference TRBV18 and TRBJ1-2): NAGVMQNPRHLVRRRGQEARLRCSPMKGHSHVYWYRQLPEEGLKFMVYLQKENIIDESGMPKERFSAEFPKEGPSILRIQQVVRGDSAAYFCASSPMKLPNYGYTFGSGTRLTVV.

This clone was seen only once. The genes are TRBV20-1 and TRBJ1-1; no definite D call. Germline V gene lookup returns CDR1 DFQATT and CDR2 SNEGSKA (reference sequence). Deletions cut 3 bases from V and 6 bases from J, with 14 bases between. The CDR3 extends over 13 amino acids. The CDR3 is CSASHTRGAEAFF. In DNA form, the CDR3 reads TGCAGTGCTAGTCACACCCGCGGTGCTGAAGCTTTCTTT.

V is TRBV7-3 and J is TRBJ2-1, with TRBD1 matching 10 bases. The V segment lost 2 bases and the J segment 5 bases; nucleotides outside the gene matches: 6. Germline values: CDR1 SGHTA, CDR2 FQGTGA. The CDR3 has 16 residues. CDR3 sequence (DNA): TGTGCCAGCAGCTTATCCCGGGACAGGGGCAACAATGAGCAGTTCTTC. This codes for CASSLSRDRGNNEQFF.

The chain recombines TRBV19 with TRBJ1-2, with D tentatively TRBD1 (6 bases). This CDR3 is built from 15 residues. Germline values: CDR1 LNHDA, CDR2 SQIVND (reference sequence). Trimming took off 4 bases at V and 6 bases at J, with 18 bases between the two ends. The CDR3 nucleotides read TGTGCCAGTAGTACTTTACAGGGAACGCGGGATGGCTACACCTTC. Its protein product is CASSTLQGTRDGYTF.

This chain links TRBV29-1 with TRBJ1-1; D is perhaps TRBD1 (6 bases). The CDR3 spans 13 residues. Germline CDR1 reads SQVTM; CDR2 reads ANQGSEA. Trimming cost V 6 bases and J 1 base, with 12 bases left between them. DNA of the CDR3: TGCAGCGTCCAAGGACAGACGAACACTGAAGCTTTCTTT. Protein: CSVQGQTNTEAFF.

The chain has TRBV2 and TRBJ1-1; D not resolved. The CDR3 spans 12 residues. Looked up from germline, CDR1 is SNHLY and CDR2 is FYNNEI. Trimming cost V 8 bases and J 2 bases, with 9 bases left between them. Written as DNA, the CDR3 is TGTGCCAGCGGACGGACTAACACTGAAGCTTTCTTT. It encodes CASGRTNTEAFF.

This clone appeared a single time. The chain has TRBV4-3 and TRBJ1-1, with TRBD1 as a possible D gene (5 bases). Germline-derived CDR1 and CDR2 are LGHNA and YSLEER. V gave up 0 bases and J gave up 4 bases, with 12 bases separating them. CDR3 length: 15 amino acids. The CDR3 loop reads CASSQDGHSGTEAFF. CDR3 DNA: TGCGCCAGCAGCCAAGACGGACATTCGGGCACTGAAGCTTTCTTT.

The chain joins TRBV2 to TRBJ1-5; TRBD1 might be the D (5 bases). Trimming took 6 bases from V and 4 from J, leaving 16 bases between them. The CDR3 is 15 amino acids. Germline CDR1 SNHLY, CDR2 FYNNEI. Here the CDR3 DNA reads TGTGCCAGCAGAAGTGCAGGCCAGGGAAATCAGCCCCAGCATTTT. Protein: CASRSAGQGNQPQHF.

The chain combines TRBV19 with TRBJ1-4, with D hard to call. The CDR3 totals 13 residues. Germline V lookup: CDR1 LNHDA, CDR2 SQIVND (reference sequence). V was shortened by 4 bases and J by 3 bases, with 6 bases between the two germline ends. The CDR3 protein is CASSTQSNEKLFF. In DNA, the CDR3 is TGTGCCAGTAGTACCCAGTCTAATGAAAAACTGTTTTTT.

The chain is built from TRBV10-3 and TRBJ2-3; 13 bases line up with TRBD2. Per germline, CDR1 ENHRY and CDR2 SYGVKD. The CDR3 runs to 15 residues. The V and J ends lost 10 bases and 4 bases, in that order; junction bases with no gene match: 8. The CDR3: CATKPTSGGADTQYF. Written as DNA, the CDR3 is TGTGCCACTAAACCTACTAGCGGGGGGGCAGATACGCAGTATTTT.

The CDR3 loop reads CASSYPTGTYNEQFF. CDR3 sequence (DNA): TGTGCCAGCAGTTATCCGACAGGGACCTACAATGAGCAGTTCTTC. V and J are TRBV6-2 or TRBV6-3 and TRBJ2-1, with 7 nucleotides matching TRBD1. Germline V gene data show CDR1 as MNHEY and CDR2 as SVGEGT. CDR3 length equals 15 residues. V shed 3 bases and J 2 bases; nucleotides not matched to a gene: 4.

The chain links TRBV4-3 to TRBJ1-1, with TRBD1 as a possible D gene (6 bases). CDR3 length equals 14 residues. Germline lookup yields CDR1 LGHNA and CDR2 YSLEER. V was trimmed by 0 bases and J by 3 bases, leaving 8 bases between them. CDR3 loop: CASSQDRGDTEAFF. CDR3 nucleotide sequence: TGCGCCAGCAGCCAAGACAGGGGCGACACTGAAGCTTTCTTT.

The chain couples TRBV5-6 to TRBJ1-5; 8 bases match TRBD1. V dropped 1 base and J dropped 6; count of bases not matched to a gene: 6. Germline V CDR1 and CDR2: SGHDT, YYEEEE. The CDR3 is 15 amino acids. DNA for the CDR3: TGTGCCAGCAGCTTGAGGACAGGGCAAAGTCAGCCCCAGCATTTT. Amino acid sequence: CASSLRTGQSQPQHF.

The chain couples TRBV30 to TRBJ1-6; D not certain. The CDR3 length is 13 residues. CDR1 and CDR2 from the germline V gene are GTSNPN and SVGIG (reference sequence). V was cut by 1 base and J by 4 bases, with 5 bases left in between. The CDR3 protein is CAWSDQYNSPLHF. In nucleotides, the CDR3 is TGTGCCTGGAGTGATCAATATAATTCACCCCTCCACTTT.

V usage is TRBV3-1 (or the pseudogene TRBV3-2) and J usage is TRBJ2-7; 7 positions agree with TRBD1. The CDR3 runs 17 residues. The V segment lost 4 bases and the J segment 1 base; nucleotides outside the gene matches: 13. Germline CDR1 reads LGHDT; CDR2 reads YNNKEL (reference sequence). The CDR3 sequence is CASSLRAAGTASYEQYF. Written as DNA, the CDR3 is TGTGCCAGCAGCCTAAGAGCAGCCGGGACAGCTTCCTACGAGCAGTACTTC.

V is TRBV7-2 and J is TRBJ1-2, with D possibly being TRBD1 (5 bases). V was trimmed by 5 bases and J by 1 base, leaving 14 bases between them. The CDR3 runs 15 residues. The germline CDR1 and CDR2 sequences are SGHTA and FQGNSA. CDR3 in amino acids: CASSPGGGFNYGYTF. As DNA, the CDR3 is TGTGCCAGCAGCCCCGGGGGGGGATTTAACTATGGCTACACCTTC.